This T cell receptor beta chain was identified during a study of T cell changes during pregnancy in multiple sclerosis. Clones were sequenced by immunoSEQ multiplex PCR, and TCRdb holds only the in-frame ones, with some missing. The sample includes fewer than 85,000 clones, roughly 92% of them seen just once. This CDR3 contains 16 residues. V was clipped by 4 bases and J by 0 bases, with 14 bases between them. Germline V gene data show CDR1 as SGDLS and CDR2 as YYNGEE. The V and J genes are TRBV9 and TRBJ1-3; possibly TRBD1 for D (6 bases). The sequence was obtained from a female donor with multiple sclerosis, enrolled in a pregnancy study. Sequenced material: peripheral blood, taken before pregnancy. The CDR3 loop reads CASSPRGGASGNTIYF. DNA of the CDR3: TGTGCCAGCAGCCCGCGAGGGGGGGCCTCTGGAAACACCATATATTTT. Supplemented by reference TRBV9 and TRBJ1-3, the full variable domain reads DSGVTQTPKHLITATGQRVTLRCSPRSGDLSVYWYQQSLDQGLQFLIQYYNGEERAKGNILERFSAQQFPDLHSELNLSSLELGDSALYFCASSPRGGASGNTIYFGEGSWLTVV.